The rows below give T cell receptor beta chains drawn from one sample of a study of Ad26.COV2.S vaccination and SARS-CoV-2 variants. The assay was immunoSEQ multiplex PCR, and TCRdb's table has in-frame clones only and misses some. This table has about 500,000 clones, about 89% appearing once. Sequences were derived from peripheral blood, sampled in a trial of Ad26.COV2.S vaccine versus placebo. All receptors come from a person aged 18-65 years who received the Ad26.COV2.S COVID-19 vaccine or a placebo. CDR3s include the opening cysteine and the closing phenylalanine or tryptophan. A D gene is named only where the DNA matches it firmly. Clone sizes are given selectively: once, few, many, or a class where the clone is expanded.

clone size,D gene,V gene,J gene,CDR3 protein,CDR3 DNA
once,-,TRBV18,TRBJ2-7,CASSPLPQGSEQYF,TGTGCCAGCTCACCCCTGCCCCAGGGATCCGAGCAGTACTTC
few,TRBD1,TRBV30,TRBJ1-2,CAWNTGGKHYGYTF,TGTGCCTGGAATACAGGGGGGAAGCACTATGGCTACACCTTC
-,-,TRBV9,TRBJ2-1,CASSANLKLEFSGNEQFF,TGTGCCAGCAGCGCAAACCTGAAGCTAGAGTTTTCGGGCAATGAGCAGTTCTTC
-,-,TRBV11-2,TRBJ1-2,CASSPRAGDNYGYTF,TGTGCCAGCAGCCCCAGGGCAGGGGACAACTATGGCTACACCTTC
-,TRBD1,TRBV14,TRBJ2-6,CASSLSPWDSGKANVLTF,TGTGCCAGCAGCCTCTCCCCTTGGGACAGTGGCAAGGCCAACGTCCTGACTTTC
once,-,TRBV6-5,TRBJ2-1,CASSHPLGHNEQFF,TGTGCCAGCAGCCACCCCCTGGGACACAATGAGCAGTTCTTC
-,-,TRBV5-1,TRBJ2-1,CASSLVSGWNEQFF,TGCGCCAGCAGCTTGGTTTCAGGGTGGAATGAGCAGTTCTTC
-,TRBD1,TRBV30,TRBJ1-1,CAWRGQNFEAFF,TGTGCCTGGAGGGGACAGAACTTTGAAGCTTTCTTT
-,TRBD1,TRBV5-1,TRBJ2-6,CASTLHGQGGTGANVLTF,TGCGCCAGCACCCTCCATGGACAGGGTGGGACTGGGGCCAACGTCCTGACTTTC
-,TRBD1,TRBV5-1,TRBJ2-2,CASSLAGQGDTGELFF,TGCGCCAGCAGCTTGGCCGGACAGGGGGACACCGGGGAGCTGTTTTTT
once,-,TRBV2,TRBJ1-5,CASSEFGGLGNQPQHF,TGTGCCAGCAGTGAATTCGGAGGGCTCGGCAATCAGCCCCAGCATTTT
-,-,TRBV6-5,TRBJ2-7,CASRTIGYEQYF,TGTGCCAGCAGGACAATTGGGTACGAGCAGTACTTC
few,-,TRBV20-1,TRBJ1-4,CSAPLEGKLFF,TGCAGTGCCCCCCTGGAAGGGAAACTGTTTTTT
-,-,TRBV24-1,TRBJ2-1,CATSDSVYNEQFF,TGTGCCACCAGTGATTCAGTGTACAATGAGCAGTTCTTC
few,-,TRBV2,TRBJ1-6,CASSGGGASSYNSPLHF,TGTGCCAGCAGTGGAGGTGGCGCGAGCTCCTATAATTCACCCCTCCACTTT
-,-,TRBV7-9,TRBJ1-2,CASSVFDYGYTF,TGTGCCAGCAGCGTTTTCGACTATGGCTACACCTTC
-,-,TRBV19,TRBJ2-7,CASSAGPLDAYEQYF,TGTGCCAGTAGTGCCGGGCCCCTCGACGCCTACGAGCAGTACTTC
-,-,TRBV29-1,TRBJ2-1,CSVEGDSRFF,TGCAGCGTTGAAGGTGACTCTCGGTTCTTC
-,TRBD1,TRBV2,TRBJ1-5,CASSGGTGDRNQPQHF,TGTGCCAGCAGTGGGGGGACAGGGGATCGCAATCAGCCCCAGCATTTT
-,-,TRBV13,TRBJ1-6,CASSLNRTKNNSPLHF,TGTGCCAGCAGCCTGAACCGGACCAAGAATAATTCACCCCTCCACTTT
-,-,TRBV27,TRBJ1-5,CASSSTGPNQPQHF,TGTGCCAGCAGCTCAACAGGGCCCAATCAGCCCCAGCATTTT
-,-,TRBV6-1,TRBJ1-6,CASSELQVDFSPLHF,TGTGCCAGCAGTGAACTTCAGGTTGACTTCTCACCCCTCCACTTT
-,-,TRBV7-9,TRBJ1-2,CASSLGAALYGYTF,TGTGCCAGCAGCTTAGGGGCGGCACTCTATGGCTACACCTTC
-,TRBD2,TRBV28,TRBJ2-1,CASSPTSGRGNEQFF,TGTGCCAGCAGTCCTACTAGCGGGAGGGGCAATGAGCAGTTCTTC
-,-,TRBV18,TRBJ2-7,CASSPQPGVHEQYF,TGTGCCAGCTCACCACAGCCCGGGGTCCACGAGCAGTACTTC
-,TRBD2,TRBV27,TRBJ2-3,CASSLRGLAAADTQYF,TGTGCCAGCAGTTTAAGGGGACTAGCGGCTGCAGATACGCAGTATTTT
-,TRBD1,TRBV20-1,TRBJ1-6,CSASAGQGNSPLHF,TGCAGTGCTAGTGCGGGACAGGGTAATTCACCCCTCCACTTT
-,TRBD2,TRBV5-1,TRBJ2-1,CASSPGSSGSINEQFF,TGCGCCAGCAGCCCTGGATCTAGCGGGAGTATAAATGAGCAGTTCTTC
-,TRBD1,TRBV18,TRBJ2-3,CASSPDRGGTDTQYF,TGTGCCAGCTCGCCGGACAGGGGTGGCACAGATACGCAGTATTTT
-,-,TRBV4-2,TRBJ2-7,CASSQDTLTALSSYEQYF,TGTGCCAGCAGCCAAGATACCCTGACAGCGTTGAGCTCCTACGAGCAGTACTTC
-,TRBD1,TRBV6-1,TRBJ2-6,CASSVQGDPSGANVLTF,TGTGCCAGCAGTGTACAGGGGGACCCATCTGGGGCCAACGTCCTGACTTTC
-,-,TRBV7-2,TRBJ2-7,CASSFLSGQETYEQYF,TGTGCCAGCAGCTTTTTATCGGGCCAGGAAACCTACGAGCAGTACTTC
-,-,TRBV5-1,TRBJ2-1,CASSLGGIYSYNEQFF,TGCGCCAGCAGCTTGGGGGGGATATACTCTTACAATGAGCAGTTCTTC
once,-,TRBV18,TRBJ2-1,CASSPQSATGTFF,TGTGCCAGCTCCCCCCAATCGGCGACAGGTACCTTCTTC
-,-,TRBV7-8,TRBJ2-2,CASSSTLTTAFTGELFF,TGTGCCAGCAGCTCGACCCTTACGACAGCCTTCACCGGGGAGCTGTTTTTT
-,-,TRBV5-1,TRBJ1-1,CASSFTGTSNTEAFF,TGCGCCAGCAGCTTTACCGGGACATCGAACACTGAAGCTTTCTTT
-,-,TRBV7-9,TRBJ2-1,CASSKGDYSGSYNEQFF,TGTGCCAGCAGCAAGGGGGACTACTCAGGCTCCTACAATGAGCAGTTCTTC
once,TRBD1,TRBV3-1/TRBV3-2,TRBJ2-5,CASSPRRQGQEETQYF,TGTGCCAGCAGTCCTCGACGACAGGGGCAGGAAGAGACCCAGTACTTC
-,TRBD1,TRBV27,TRBJ1-4,CASSFISGTGGEKLFF,TGTGCCAGCAGTTTCATCTCCGGGACAGGGGGCGAAAAACTGTTTTTT
once,-,TRBV18,TRBJ1-1,CASSLDRINTEAFF,TGTGCCAGCTCATTAGACAGGATCAACACTGAAGCTTTCTTT
once,TRBD1,TRBV19,TRBJ2-7,CASSTGQEYEQYF,TGTGCCAGTAGTACCGGACAGGAGTACGAGCAGTACTTC
-,-,TRBV5-1,TRBJ1-5,CASSPLGGVGQPQHF,TGCGCCAGCAGCCCCCTTGGGGGGGTTGGGCAGCCCCAGCATTTT
-,-,TRBV5-4,TRBJ2-7,CASSYLLRPHEQYF,TGTGCCAGCAGCTATCTCCTGAGACCCCACGAGCAGTACTTC
-,-,TRBV18,TRBJ1-5,CASSPGQGGNQPQHF,TGTGCCAGCTCACCGGGGCAGGGTGGAAATCAGCCCCAGCATTTT
-,TRBD1,TRBV7-9,TRBJ1-2,CASSLETTGGGAYYGYTF,TGTGCCAGCAGCTTAGAAACCACAGGGGGCGGCGCGTACTATGGCTACACCTTC
-,-,TRBV5-1,TRBJ1-3,CASSLGIAGNTIYF,TGCGCCAGCAGCTTGGGAATTGCTGGAAACACCATATATTTT
-,-,TRBV14,TRBJ1-4,CASSLLKTGGREKLFF,TGTGCCAGCAGCCTCCTTAAGACAGGAGGAAGAGAAAAACTGTTTTTT
-,-,TRBV19,TRBJ2-5,CASSIGRTGQETQYF,TGTGCCAGTAGTATAGGCCGGACGGGCCAAGAGACCCAGTACTTC
-,-,TRBV5-1,TRBJ1-1,CASSPMDGRNTEAFF,TGCGCCAGCAGCCCAATGGACGGAAGGAACACTGAAGCTTTCTTT
-,-,TRBV4-3,TRBJ2-1,CASSQDVGVREQFF,TGCGCCAGCAGCCAAGATGTTGGGGTTCGGGAGCAGTTCTTC
-,TRBD1,TRBV27,TRBJ1-1,CASSIRQGAPEAFF,TGTGCCAGCAGTATAAGACAGGGGGCGCCTGAAGCTTTCTTT
-,TRBD2,TRBV7-3,TRBJ2-1,CASSSNPSGKNEQFF,TGTGCCAGCAGCTCTAATCCTAGCGGCAAGAATGAGCAGTTCTTC
-,-,TRBV28,TRBJ1-4,CASSSPAGAGEKLFF,TGTGCCAGCAGTTCCCCGGCGGGGGCAGGTGAAAAACTGTTTTTT
-,TRBD1,TRBV28,TRBJ2-7,CASSLMGQLSSYEQYF,TGTGCCAGCAGTTTAATGGGACAGCTGAGCTCCTACGAGCAGTACTTC
-,TRBD1,TRBV7-9,TRBJ2-7,CASSTSGTGAYEQYF,TGTGCCAGCAGCACCTCCGGGACAGGGGCCTACGAGCAGTACTTC
-,-,TRBV23-1,TRBJ2-2,CASSQADRAGELFF,TGCGCCAGCAGCCAAGCGGACCGCGCCGGGGAGCTGTTTTTT
-,-,TRBV30,TRBJ1-5,CAWSLPGRGIYSNQPQHF,TGTGCCTGGAGCCTCCCGGGGAGGGGGATATATAGCAATCAGCCCCAGCATTTT
-,-,TRBV7-9,TRBJ2-1,CASSERSEYSEQFF,TGTGCCAGCAGCGAGCGTAGCGAGTACAGTGAGCAGTTCTTC
-,TRBD2,TRBV7-2,TRBJ2-3,CASSSLPTSGADTQYF,TGTGCCAGCAGCTCCTTACCGACTAGCGGGGCGGATACGCAGTATTTT